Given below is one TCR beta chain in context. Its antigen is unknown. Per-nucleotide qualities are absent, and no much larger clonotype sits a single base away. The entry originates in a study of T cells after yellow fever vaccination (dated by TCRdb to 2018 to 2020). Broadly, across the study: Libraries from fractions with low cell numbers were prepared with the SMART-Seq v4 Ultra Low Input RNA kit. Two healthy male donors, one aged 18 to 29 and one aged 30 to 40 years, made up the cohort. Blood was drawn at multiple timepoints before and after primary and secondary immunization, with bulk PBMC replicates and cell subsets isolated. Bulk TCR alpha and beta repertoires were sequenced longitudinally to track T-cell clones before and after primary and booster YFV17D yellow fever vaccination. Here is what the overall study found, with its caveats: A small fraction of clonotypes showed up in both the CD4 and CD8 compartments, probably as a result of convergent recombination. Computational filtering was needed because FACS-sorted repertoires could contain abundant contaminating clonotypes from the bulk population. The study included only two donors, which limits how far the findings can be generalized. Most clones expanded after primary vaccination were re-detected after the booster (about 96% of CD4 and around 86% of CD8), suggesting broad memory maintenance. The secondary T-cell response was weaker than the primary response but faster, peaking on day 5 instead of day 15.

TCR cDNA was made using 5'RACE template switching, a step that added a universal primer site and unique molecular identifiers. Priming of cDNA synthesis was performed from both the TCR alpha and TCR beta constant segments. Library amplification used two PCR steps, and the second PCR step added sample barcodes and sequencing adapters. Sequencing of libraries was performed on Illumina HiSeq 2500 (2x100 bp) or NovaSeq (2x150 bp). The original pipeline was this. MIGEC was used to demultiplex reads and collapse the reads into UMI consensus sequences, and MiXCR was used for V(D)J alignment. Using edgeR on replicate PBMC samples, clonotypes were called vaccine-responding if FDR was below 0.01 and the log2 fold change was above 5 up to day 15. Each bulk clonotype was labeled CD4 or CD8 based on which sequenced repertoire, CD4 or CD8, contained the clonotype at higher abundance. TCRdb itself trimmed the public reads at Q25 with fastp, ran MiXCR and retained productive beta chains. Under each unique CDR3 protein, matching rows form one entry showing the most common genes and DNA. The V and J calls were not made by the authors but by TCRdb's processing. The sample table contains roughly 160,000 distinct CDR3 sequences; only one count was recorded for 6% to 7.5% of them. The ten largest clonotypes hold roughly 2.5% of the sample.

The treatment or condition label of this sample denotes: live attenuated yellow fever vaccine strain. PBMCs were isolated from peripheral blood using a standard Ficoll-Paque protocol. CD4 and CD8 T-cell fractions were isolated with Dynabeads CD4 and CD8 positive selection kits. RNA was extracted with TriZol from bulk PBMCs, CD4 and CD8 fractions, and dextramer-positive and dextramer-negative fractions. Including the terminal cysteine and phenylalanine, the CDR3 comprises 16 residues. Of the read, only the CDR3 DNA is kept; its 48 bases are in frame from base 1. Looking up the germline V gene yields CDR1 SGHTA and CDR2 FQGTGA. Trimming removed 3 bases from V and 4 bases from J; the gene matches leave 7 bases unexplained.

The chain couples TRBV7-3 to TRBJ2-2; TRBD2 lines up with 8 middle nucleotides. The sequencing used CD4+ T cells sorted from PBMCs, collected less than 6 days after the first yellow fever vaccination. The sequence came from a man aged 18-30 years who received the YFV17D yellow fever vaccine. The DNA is TGTGCCAGCAGCTTTTCGGGGGGGCCTGTCACCGGGGAGCTGTTTTTT. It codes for CASSFSGGPVTGELFF.